This section outlines one T cell receptor (beta chain) sequence together with its context. Antigen specificity is unknown. Both 60 Vbeta primers and 13 Jbeta primers went into the PCR. TCRdb keeps only in-frame clones here, not all; method: immunoSEQ multiplex PCR. The table lists 100,000 to 150,000 clones, about 71% of them singletons. CDR3 length: 15 residues. Looked up from germline, CDR1 is SGHRS and CDR2 is YFSETQ. With V trimmed by 5 bases and J by 3 bases, 9 bases remained unmatched. This record comes from a study of cytomegalovirus exposure and HLA in healthy donors. Whole-study results and caveats: Immune exposure information comprised only CMV serostatus. Looking again later, the authors saw that most CMV-associated TCR beta chains seemed HLA-restricted. The study found most TCR sequences rare, yet found some public TCRs in many donors.

The rearrangement uses TRBV5-1 and TRBJ2-5, with 8 bases that match TRBD1. Sequenced material: PBMCs. This receptor was identified in a woman aged 45 to 65 in good health and CMV-seronegative. The CDR3 reads CASRLRGQEEETQYF. The CDR3 DNA is TGCGCCAGCAGGTTGAGGGGACAGGAAGAAGAGACCCAGTACTTC.